This T cell receptor (beta chain) was captured in a study of early stage breast cancer tumors. In the study overall: Of around 15 invasive breast tumors, about 12 were hormone receptor-positive, HER2-negative. Among around twelve ER+/PR+/HER2- tumors, eight were ductal, four lobular.

Germline V gene data show CDR1 as WNHNN and CDR2 as SYGVQD (reference sequence). The length of the CDR3 is 18 residues. The trim removed 5 bases at V and 3 bases at J, leaving 7 bases unmatched. Blood replicates held 0.5 ug DNA, tumor or normal breast about 1.5 ug, two each. TCRdb keeps only in-frame clones here, not all; method: immunoSEQ multiplex PCR. This sample has about 31,000 clones, with over 70% found just once. Regarding this clone: Its antigen is not known.

Study findings and constraints: Comparing each tissue with blood distinguished tumor from normal in about 90% of the 16 patients.

The gene calls are TRBV10-1 and TRBJ2-1, with 16 nucleotides matching TRBD2. This TCR derives from a person in their 40s with breast cancer. The specimen was blood. In nucleotides, the CDR3 is TGCGCCAGCAGTTGTCCGGGACTAGCGGGAGGGAGCTACAATGAGCAGTTCTTC. Its protein product is CASSCPGLAGGSYNEQFF.